The clone carrying this T cell receptor beta chain was seen just once. The target antigen is unknown. The sample is drawn from a study of graft-versus-host responses after intestinal transplantation. Study as a whole: Induction using anti-thymocyte globulin, followed by tacrolimus and steroids for approximately three years, was given to all recipients.

Using immunoSEQ multiplex PCR, the repertoire was profiled, and TCRdb retains in-frame clones only, with some absent. This table has 15,000 to 20,000 clones, more than 85% appearing once. Study findings and constraints: GvH clones were identified in recipient marrow, with some first appearing in ileum or blood.

Trimming pared 3 bases from V and 4 bases from J, leaving 16 bases between. The CDR3 runs 16 residues. CDR1 SGHVS and CDR2 FNYEAQ come from the germline V gene. This TCR derives from a human patient who received an intestinal transplant, so some T cells may come from the graft donor. The chain links TRBV7-6 to TRBJ2-1; TRBD1 or TRBD2 may be the D gene (5 bases each). The sample was PBMCs, taken 23 days after intestinal transplant. In DNA, the CDR3 is TGTGCCAGCAGCTTCCACCTAGAGGGGAGATACAATGAGCAGTTCTTC. This gives the protein CASSFHLEGRYNEQFF.